The TCR beta chain described here comes from a study of regulatory T cells in long-lasting Graves disease. Study-wide findings and caveats: Sample size, which was small, may have reduced accuracy. Thyroid tissue went unstudied; only peripheral blood was examined.

This clonotype has a count of ten or more. Antigen: not known. According to the study, TCR beta libraries were built with iRepertoire HTBI primers and CDR3-region Arm-PCR. Each CDR3 protein is one row after TCRdb ran MiXCR on the multiplex PCR reads. This table has about 470,000 distinct CDR3 sequences, under 25% appearing once. As for time point: persistent/refractory GD, antithyroid drugs over 5 years with positive TRAb. TCR sequences were obtained from RNA taken from PBMCs. The specimen comprised peripheral blood mononuclear cells (PBMCs), sampled when the disease was refractory, from a patient treated with antithyroid drugs. The receptor was derived from a female donor with Graves disease.

The CDR3 DNA is TGTGCCAGCAGCTTAGCGTATAGTAACTACGAGCAGTACTTC. Amino acids: CASSLAYSNYEQYF. The chain uses TRBV11-3 and TRBJ2-7; D ambiguous. With 1 base removed from V and 3 bases from J, the gap between germline ends came to 10 bases. The germline CDR1 and CDR2 sequences are SGHNT and YENEEA. The CDR3 consists of 14 residues.